This T cell receptor beta chain was identified during a study of beta chain features in type 1 diabetes. There are a few counts of this clone. Expressed TCRB transcripts were sequenced because the isolated RNA had all been reverse transcribed beforehand. The assay was immunoSEQ multiplex PCR, and TCRdb's table has in-frame clones only and misses some. The sample includes about 330,000 clones, 11% seen only once; the top ten take roughly 0.016%. The V end was cut by 3 bases, the J end by 6 bases, with 12 bases between. The CDR3 totals 14 residues. Germline CDR1 is LNHDA and CDR2 is SQIVND (reference sequence).

V is TRBV19 and J is TRBJ2-4; D not certain. The TCR comes from a woman in her 30s in good health. Specimen: naive CD4+ T cells from blood. The CDR3 sequence is CASSIGLVLNIQYF. The CDR3 nucleotides read TGTGCCAGTAGTATCGGTCTAGTACTAAACATTCAGTACTTC.